Included here is one TCR beta chain sequence, with context. Its cognate antigen has yet to be identified. No base qualities exist here, and no much larger clone lies one base off it. These data belong to a study of blood T cell repertoires in COVID-19 (dated by TCRdb to about 2020). Describing the broader study: The collaborator samples originated in the United States, Italy and Spain and spanned the acute and convalescent phases of COVID-19. A de-identified subject ID, COVID-19 status, age in years and sex were almost always included in the sample metadata. Samples were obtained from the ongoing ImmuneRACE study (first 160 participants) and from over 1,000 subjects provided by 6 global collaborators. The dataset comprised deeply sampled blood TCRbeta repertoires from subjects exposed to, actively infected with, or recovered from COVID-19. The repertoires were made available in a free public database intended to serve as a resource for research on the immune response to SARS-CoV-2. Where HLA class I and class II types were available, the types were taken from metadata supplied by the sample provider, not from assay-based typing. The material from the prospective study consisted of cDNA or gDNA derived from T cells, B-cell-depleted T cells, or PBMCs. Study-level results and caveats: The amount of clinical and demographic metadata varied by source and participant and was provided uncurated.

The germline V gene sets CDR1 to SGHAT and CDR2 to FQNNGV. At the junction V is shortened by 5 bases and J by 3 bases; bases outside the gene matches: 14. The CDR3 goes from the cysteine to the phenylalanine over 18 residues. Here the CDR3 DNA is all that survives: 54 bases in frame from base 1. TCRbeta CDR3 regions were amplified from genomic DNA by means of the immunoSEQ Assay, a bias-controlled multiplex PCR. Under the source paper's analysis protocol: The number of nucleated cells in each sample was estimated by amplification of reference gene primers within the assay. To quantify the absolute abundance of each unique TCRbeta CDR3 rearrangement, sequence reads were collapsed and filtered. For each sample, productive Simpson clonality was calculated as the square root of Simpson's diversity index across productive rearrangements. TCRdb re-hosts the immuneACCESS table, in-frame sequences only. Its copies lack some clones; in the studies checked, an unresolved V gene accounts for under half of them, and the cause for the rest is not known. V, J and clone size derive from that table, while D and trimming were established from the DNA sequence. The sample table shows 75,000 to 90,000 clones, and around 78% are seen once. Of the sample, over 10% falls within the top ten clones.

Each collaborating institution followed its own protocols to collect whole blood in K2EDTA tubes. Collaborator samples were shipped for TCRbeta analysis as frozen whole blood, isolated PBMCs, or DNA extracted from either sample type. What was sequenced was peripheral blood. The sequence is built from TRBV11-2 and TRBJ2-1; 9 of the junction bases match TRBD1. The TCR sequence derives from a human donor in a cohort sampled during active COVID-19. The CDR3 has the sequence CASSPRISGTGYYNEQFF. The DNA sequence is TGTGCCAGCAGCCCCCGTATCTCGGGGACAGGGTACTACAATGAGCAGTTCTTC.